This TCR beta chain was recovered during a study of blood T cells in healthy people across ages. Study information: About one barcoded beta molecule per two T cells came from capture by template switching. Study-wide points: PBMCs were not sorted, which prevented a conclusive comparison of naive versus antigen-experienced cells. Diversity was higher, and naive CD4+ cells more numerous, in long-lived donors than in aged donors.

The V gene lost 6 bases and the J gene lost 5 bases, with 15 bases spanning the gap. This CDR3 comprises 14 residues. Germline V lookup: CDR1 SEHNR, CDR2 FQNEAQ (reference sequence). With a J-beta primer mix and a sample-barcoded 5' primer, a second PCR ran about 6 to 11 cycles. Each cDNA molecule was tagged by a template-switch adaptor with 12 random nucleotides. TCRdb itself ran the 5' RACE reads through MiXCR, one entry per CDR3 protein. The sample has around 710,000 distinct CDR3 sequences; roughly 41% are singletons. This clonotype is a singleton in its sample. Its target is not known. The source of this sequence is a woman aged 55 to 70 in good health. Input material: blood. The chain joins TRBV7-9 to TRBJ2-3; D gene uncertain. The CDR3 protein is CASRPSYQRDTQYF. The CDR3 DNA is TGTGCCAGCAGGCCCTCCTACCAAAGAGATACGCAGTATTTT.